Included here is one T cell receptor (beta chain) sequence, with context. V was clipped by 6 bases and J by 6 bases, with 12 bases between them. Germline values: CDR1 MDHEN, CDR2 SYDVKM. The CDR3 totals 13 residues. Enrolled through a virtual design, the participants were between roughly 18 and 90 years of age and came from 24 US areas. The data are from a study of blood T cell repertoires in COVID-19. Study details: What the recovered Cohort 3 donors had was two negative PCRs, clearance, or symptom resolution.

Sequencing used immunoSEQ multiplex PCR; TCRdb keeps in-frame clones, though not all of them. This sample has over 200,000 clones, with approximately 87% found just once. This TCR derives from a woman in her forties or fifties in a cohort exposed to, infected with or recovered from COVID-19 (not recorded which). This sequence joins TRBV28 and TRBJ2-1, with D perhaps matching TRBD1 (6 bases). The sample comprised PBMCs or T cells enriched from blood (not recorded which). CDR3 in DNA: TGTGCCAGCAGGGAAACAGGGCGCAATGAGCAGTTCTTC. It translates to CASRETGRNEQFF.